The sequence of this T cell receptor beta chain was determined in a study of shared clonotypes between healthy human individuals (TCRdb year 2020). About the study as a whole: The cohort comprised two women and a few men aged 18 to 49 years. Per donor, three plates each were used for CD4 naive and CD4 memory, two for CD8 naive, and one for CD8 memory. To estimate repertoire size and how much clonotypes are shared between individuals, the study performed deep sequencing of blood TCR repertoires from roughly five healthy adults. Different laboratories and diverse techniques were used to prepare libraries and sequence TCR repertoires, to increase sequencing depth and limit assay-specific biases. Between about 0.85 and 10 billion PBMCs per donor were obtained by leukapheresis.

Broad study findings and their caveats: Because the study included only a small number of donors, the genetic and exposure-history diversity represented was limited. Larger estimated clonotype richness was generally found for naive subsets than for memory subsets. Incomplete sequencing was indicated by rarefaction of sorted-subset datasets, despite the large sequencing depth. Sampling was limited to blood, and TCR repertoires in tissue likely differ from TCR repertoires in blood. Clonotypes shared by all four sorted-subset donors showed higher generation probabilities than non-shared clonotypes. Pairwise subsampling indicated that sequencing depth was expected to affect the degree of clonotype sharing among donors. When a few donors were compared, the shared fraction of clonotypes was about 5% for naive CD4, approximately 3.3% for naive CD8, about 2.5% for memory CD4, and roughly 0.43% for memory CD8.

CDR1 and CDR2 are drawn from the germline V gene: KGHSH, LQKENI. Its CDR3 holds 16 amino acids, cysteine through phenylalanine. CDR3 DNA is the only sequence kept; it has 48 bases, read in frame from the first base. Deletion took 2 bases off V and 11 bases off J, with a span of 24 bases between the germline ends. The donors were healthy, HIV-negative adults with no recently reported acute infections or vaccinations. Only Caucasian adults living in Nashville, Tennessee, USA were represented among the donors. CD4+ T cells were enriched by magnetic negative selection; naive cells were then positively selected on CD45RA, and the negative fraction formed the memory subset. After blood collection by leukapheresis, PBMCs were isolated using Ficoll-Histopaque density gradient centrifugation and then cryopreserved in the vapor phase of liquid nitrogen. Analytical flow cytometry was used to check the purity and quantity of each magnetically sorted T cell population. Each sorted fraction had its genomic DNA isolated and then quantified by UV absorbance on a Nanodrop 2000c.

Concerning this clone: No cognate antigen has been identified for it. The input lacks base qualities; no much larger clone sits a single base away.

Using the deep immunoSEQ assay, TCR CDR3 regions were amplified from genomic DNA by multiplex PCR. Extracted genomic DNA from each cell subset was distributed evenly across all wells of several immunoSEQ 96-well plates, and each plate was treated as a replicate. For sorted subsets, roughly 200 ng of genomic DNA, equivalent to tens of thousands of T cell genomes, went into each replicate PCR. The purified libraries were quantified using a Qubit 3.0 fluorometer, sized with a Bioanalyzer 2100, and then quantified again using the KAPA Library Quantification kit. A separate single-read 150-cycle Illumina NextSeq 550 flow cell was used to sequence each immunoSEQ 96-well plate. The paper's data handling went like this. Because the immunoSEQ output included only junctional sequences and no quality scores, the filtering could not be the same as the filtering used for full-length reads. To assign V/J genes and CDR3, sequences were annotated using PyIR, a Python wrapper for IgBLAST v1.9, with IMGT germline references. Reads were filtered out if the reads had weak V/J assignments (E-value above 1e-6), no CDR3, stop codons, out-of-frame junctions, or ambiguous translated residues. V3J clonotypes were defined by identical inferred V gene, J gene, and CDR3 amino acid sequence. Percentage overlap between repertoires was computed as shared unique clonotypes divided by the size of the smaller repertoire. Repertoire richness was assessed with RTK rarefaction, the Chao1 estimator, and Recon v2.1 estimates of unobserved clonotypes. For all TCRbeta clonotypes obtained by the gDNA method from four donors, generation probabilities were computed with OLGA. The immuneACCESS repertoire file appears here via TCRdb, limited to in-frame rearrangements. These files lack a portion of the clones; in checked studies, under half of the deficit traces to unresolved V genes, and the cause of the others is not known. V, J and clone size are those of that table, while D and trimming were read from the DNA. The sample has around 2.3 million clones on record, more than 90% of them singletons. 0.1% to 0.15% of the sample belongs to the ten largest clones.

Source material: naive CD4+ T cells sorted from blood. The cell subset or site label, as the study defines it: CD45RA+ positively selected. The sequence joins TRBV18 to TRBJ1-1; the D gene cannot be named for sure. The receptor comes from a man younger than 30 in good health. The CDR3 protein: CASSPTTEGLTQGAFF. The DNA sequence is given as TGTGCCAGCTCACCAACCACCGAGGGCCTCACACAAGGGGCTTTCTTT.